The 25 T cell receptor beta chains below come from one sample, sequenced in a study of glioma-infiltrating T cells. TCR alpha and beta CDR3 regions were amplified from RNA using iRepertoire nested multiplex PCR. In TCRdb, the multiplex PCR reads were re-called with MiXCR into one record per CDR3 protein. This table has 170,000 or so distinct CDR3 sequences, more than 35% appearing once. The sample was glioma tissue, nonneoplastic brain tissue, or PBMCs (not recorded which). Receptor source: a human donor with low-grade glioma or glioblastoma, undergoing nonglioma brain surgery, or in good health (not recorded which).

This clonotype was counted between two and nine times. J is TRBJ1-1 and V is TRBV12-3 or TRBV12-4; D remains ambiguous. The CDR3 is 13 amino acids. Trimming pared 5 bases from V and 2 bases from J, leaving 9 bases between. CDR3 protein: CASSPDGNTEAFF. CDR3 coding DNA: TGTGCCAGCAGTCCGGACGGAAACACTGAAGCTTTCTTT.

A note on this clonotype: The junction departs from the called germline gene at one end, perhaps through a read error. The chain recombines TRBV20-1 with TRBJ2-5; 8 bases agree with TRBD2. Germline V gives CDR1 DFQATT, CDR2 SNEGSKA (reference sequence). The length of the CDR3 is 13 residues. The CDR3 sequence is CSAIFRGGEAQYF. In nucleotides, the CDR3 is TGCAGTGCTATCTTCCGGGGGGGAGAGGCCCAGTACTTC.

Only a few counts were recorded for this clonotype. A read error may be the cause here, since a much bigger clone is one base away. The chain uses TRBV28 and TRBJ2-5; D ambiguous. CDR1 is MDHEN, CDR2 SYDVKM, per germline. The CDR3 consists of 12 residues. The CDR3 sequence: CASSGNQEAQYF. The CDR3 DNA is TGTGCCAGCAGCGGTAACCAAGAGGCCCAGTACTTC.

This clonotype was observed at least ten times. The V and J genes are TRBV19 and TRBJ2-1; D gene unclear. Germline V gene data show CDR1 as LNHDA and CDR2 as SQIVND (reference sequence). The germline V and J ends were trimmed by 3 bases and 5 bases, with 8 bases remaining between them. The CDR3 has 13 amino acids. The DNA of the CDR3 is TGTGCCAGTAGTATCGGGCCCAACAATGAGCAGTTCTTC. It is translated as CASSIGPNNEQFF.

This rearrangement joins TRBV12-3 or TRBV12-4 to TRBJ2-3; 8 nucleotides align to TRBD1. This CDR3 is 14 amino acids long. V was clipped by 3 bases and J by 4 bases; unmatched bases: 3. The CDR3 DNA reads TGTGCCAGCAGTTTGGACAGGGAGTCAGATACGCAGTATTTT. As protein: CASSLDRESDTQYF.

In the case of this clonotype: Because it lacks the conserved phenylalanine or tryptophan at the end, this CDR3 is likely a read error. The chain couples TRBV27 to TRBJ1-2, with D possibly TRBD1 on 6 matching bases. In germline, CDR1 is MNHEY, CDR2 SMNVEV (reference sequence). With 6 bases removed from V and 5 bases from J, the gap between germline ends came to 16 bases. This CDR3 spans 14 amino acids. Here the CDR3 DNA reads TGTGCCAGCAGAGGACAGAGAGTGGGATATGGCTACACCTCC. Translation: CASRGQRVGYGYTS.

V is TRBV10-3 and J is TRBJ2-1, with D possibly being TRBD2 (5 bases). The germline V and J ends were trimmed by 4 bases and 6 bases, with 16 bases remaining between them. The CDR3 has 15 residues. The germline V gene has CDR1 ENHRY and CDR2 SYGVKD. The CDR3 region is CAISAREAGSNEQFF. DNA of the CDR3: TGTGCCATCAGTGCCCGGGAAGCAGGCTCCAATGAGCAGTTCTTC.

At least ten counts were recorded for this clonotype. The chain carries TRBV28 and TRBJ2-1; 7 nucleotides line up with TRBD1. CDR3 length equals 16 residues. Losses at the gene ends were 5 bases for V and 6 bases for J; bases not matched to a gene: 13. CDR1 and CDR2 from the germline V gene are MDHEN and SYDVKM. CDR3 coding DNA: TGTGCCAGCAGTCCGCGCAGGGGGAAGGGATCCAATGAGCAGTTCTTC. This translates into CASSPRRGKGSNEQFF.

As to this clonotype: Given a much more abundant clone one base away, this may be a read error. The CDR3 bases are TGCAGTGTAGAAAGCGAGCGGGAGGGAAACACAGATACGAAGTATTTT. Protein sequence: CSVESEREGNTDTKYF. The chain links TRBV20-1 to TRBJ2-3; 10 bases are shared with TRBD2. CDR1 and CDR2 (germline): DFQATT, SNEGSKA (reference sequence). CDR3 size: 16 residues.

The chain joins TRBV10-2 to TRBJ2-1, with D unclear. Trimming pared 6 bases from V and 10 bases from J, leaving 16 bases between. Germline V gene sequence: CDR1 WSHSY, CDR2 SAAADI. The CDR3 is made up of 13 amino acids. CDR3 sequence: CASSLSLPYEQFF. CDR3 nucleotides: TGCGCCAGCAGCCTTAGCCTACCCTACGAGCAGTTCTTC.

This clonotype was detected many times. The chain has TRBV6-6 and TRBJ1-5; no definite D call. The CDR3 loop spans 15 amino acids. V was pared by 0 bases and J by 4 bases, with 10 bases between. Germline assignment: CDR1 MNHNY and CDR2 SVGAGI (reference sequence). The CDR3 nucleotides are TGTGCCAGCAGTTACTCTTCCGACCCAAATCAGCCCCAGCATTTT. It is translated as CASSYSSDPNQPQHF.

This clonotype came up many times. The rearrangement joins TRBV28 to TRBJ2-1; possible D gene TRBD2, 6 bases. CDR1 and CDR2 from the germline V gene are MDHEN and SYDVKM. This CDR3 comprises 15 residues. The V end lost 3 bases, the J end lost 9 bases, and 18 bases lay between the germline ends. The CDR3 bases are TGTGCCAGCAGTTTTTTCTCTGGAGGGGTTACTGAGCAGTTCTTC. Its translation: CASSFFSGGVTEQFF.

This clonotype has at least ten counts. The rearrangement links TRBV2 to TRBJ2-7; 8 bases are a match to TRBD2. After removal of 6 bases from V and 6 bases from J, the junction contained 7 bases not matched to a gene. Looked up from germline, CDR1 is SNHLY and CDR2 is FYNNEI. The CDR3 is made up of 13 amino acids. The CDR3 protein is CASRELLAVEQYF. The CDR3 DNA sequence: TGTGCCAGCAGGGAACTACTAGCGGTCGAGCAGTACTTC.

The genes are TRBV24-1 and TRBJ2-2, with 7 nucleotides matching TRBD2. This CDR3 has 16 amino acids. The V gene end was trimmed by 3 bases and the J gene end by 5 bases; junction bases not matched to a gene: 8. Per germline, CDR1 KGHDR and CDR2 SFDVKD. DNA of the CDR3: TGTGCCACCAGTGATAGTAGACTAGCCCTAACCGGGGAGCTGTTTTTT. The encoded protein is CATSDSRLALTGELFF.

Of note for this clonotype: A much larger clonotype is one base distant, so this may be a read error. The gene calls are TRBV4-2 and TRBJ2-3; D ambiguous. The germline CDR1 and CDR2 sequences are LGHNA and YNFKEQ. This CDR3 spans 16 amino acids. Here the CDR3 DNA reads TGTGCCAGCATCCAAGATCGGGCTACTAGCACAGATACGCAGTATTTT. It yields the protein CASIQDRATSTDTQYF.

There are many counts of this clonotype. This chain uses TRBV28 with TRBJ2-1; D uncertain. V was clipped by 1 base and J by 3 bases, with 13 bases between them. CDR1 and CDR2 from the germline V gene are MDHEN and SYDVKM. The CDR3 has 16 residues. The CDR3 sequence: CASSLSSLKNYNEQFF. CDR3 DNA: TGTGCCAGCAGTTTATCCAGCCTAAAGAACTACAATGAGCAGTTCTTC.

This clonotype was picked up a small number of times. The chain links TRBV29-1 to TRBJ1-4; tentatively, D is TRBD1 (5 bases). The length of the CDR3 is 13 residues. V was trimmed by 3 bases and J by 3 bases, leaving 8 bases between them. The germline CDR1 and CDR2 sequences are SQVTM and ANQGSEA. The CDR3 sequence is CSVEGQPNEKLFF. In DNA, the CDR3 is TGCAGCGTTGAGGGGCAGCCTAATGAAAAACTGTTTTTT.

This clonotype was counted ten times or more. This chain links TRBV28 with TRBJ2-7; the D gene is possibly TRBD2 (6 bases). The CDR3 consists of 15 residues. Per germline, CDR1 MDHEN and CDR2 SYDVKM. V lost 6 bases and J lost 0, with 15 bases in between. The CDR3 spells CASRKLLDYSYEQYF. DNA for the CDR3: TGTGCCAGCAGGAAATTATTGGACTACTCCTACGAGCAGTACTTC.

Concerning this clonotype itself: Being one base from a much bigger clone, this may be a read error. The rearrangement uses TRBV7-2 and TRBJ2-3; tentative D call: TRBD2 (6 bases). With 5 bases removed from V and 5 bases from J, the gap between germline ends came to 14 bases. The CDR3 is 14 residues long. Germline CDR1 is SGHTA and CDR2 is FQGNSA. CDR3: CASSMGLPIDTQYF. In nucleotides, the CDR3 is TGTGCCAGCAGCATGGGACTTCCCATAGATACGCAGTATTTT. The variable domain in full, with the rest retrieved from reference TRBV7-2 and TRBJ2-3, is GAGVSQSPSNKVTEKGKDVELRCDPISGHTALYWYRQSLGQGLEFLIYFQGNSAPDKSGLPSDRFSAERTGGSVSTLTIQRTQQEDSAVYLCASSMGLPIDTQYFGPGTRLTVL.

Concerning this clonotype itself: Just one base apart from a much larger clone, this may be a read error. This chain connects TRBV19 to TRBJ2-2; tentatively, D is TRBD1 or TRBD2 (5 bases each). CDR1 LNHDA and CDR2 SQIVND come from the germline V gene (reference sequence). The CDR3 runs to 13 residues. DNA of the CDR3: TGTGCCGGTAGTATATCTGGGACCAGGGAGCTGTTTTTT. It codes for CAGSISGTRELFF.

Note on this clonotype: This may be a read error, as it is one base from a much larger clone. In nucleotides, the CDR3 is TGCGCCAGCAGCCAAGGGTTTCGGAGCACTGAAGCTTTCTTT. This encodes CASSQGFRSTEAFF. The chain is built from TRBV4-1 and TRBJ1-1; D call uncertain. This CDR3 comprises 14 residues. Trimming took 1 base from V and 4 from J, leaving 10 bases between them. Germline V lookup: CDR1 MGHRA, CDR2 YSYEKL.

In the case of this clonotype: A much larger clone differs by one base, so this may be a read error. Without the conserved terminal phenylalanine or tryptophan, this CDR3 likely stems from a read error. The chain uses TRBV14 and TRBJ2-3, with TRBD1 as a possible D gene (6 bases). V lost 6 bases to trimming and J lost 2 bases, with 12 bases between them. Per the germline V gene, CDR1 is SGHDN and CDR2 is FVKESK. The CDR3 contains 14 residues. DNA of the CDR3: TGTGCCAGCAGAACAGGGTTGAACACAGATACGCAGTATTAT. Translating gives CASRTGLNTDTQYY.

Of note for this clonotype: A single base separates this from a much larger clone, so it may be a read error. V and J are TRBV19 and TRBJ2-7, with 8 bases lining up with TRBD2. CDR3 length: 16 residues. The V gene's germline CDR1 is LNHDA and CDR2 SQIVND (reference sequence). The CDR3 protein is CASSQILLAEAYGQYF. For the CDR3, the DNA is TGTGCCAGTAGCCAGATTTTACTAGCGGAAGCCTACGGGCAGTACTTC.

At least ten counts were recorded for this clonotype. The chain has TRBV2 and TRBJ2-1, with 7 bases aligning to TRBD1. The J segment lost 4 bases and the V segment lost 11 bases, leaving 11 bases of the junction unmatched. There are 14 residues in the CDR3. CDR1 and CDR2 from the germline V gene are SNHLY and FYNNEI. CDR3 sequence: CASLSGQLYNEQFF. Here the CDR3 DNA reads TGTGCCTCCTTGTCGGGACAGCTATACAATGAGCAGTTCTTC. Together with reference TRBV2 and TRBJ2-1, the CDR3 gives the full variable domain: EPEVTQTPSHQVTQMGQEVILRCVPISNHLYFYWYRQILGQKVEFLVSFYNNEISEKSEIFDDQFSVERPDGSNFTLKIRSTKLEDSAMYFCASLSGQLYNEQFFGPGTRLTVL.

In its sample, this clonotype was seen many times. The rearrangement joins TRBV27 to TRBJ2-5; 11 nucleotides align to TRBD2. Germline CDR1 MNHEY, CDR2 SMNVEV (reference sequence). V was clipped by 7 bases and J by 4 bases; unmatched bases: 5. The CDR3 runs 14 residues. The DNA of the CDR3 is TGTGCCAGCAAGTCGCTAGCGGGAGGAGAGACCCAGTACTTC. As protein: CASKSLAGGETQYF.